Shown below are 19 T cell receptor beta chains from a single sample sequenced in a study of blood T cell dynamics during melanoma immunotherapy. Profiled with immunoSEQ multiplex PCR; TCRdb holds only in-frame clones, not every one. The sample shows approximately 28,000 clones, approximately 88% of them seen only once. Time point here: week 3, after first cycle of checkpoint inhibitor. The specimen was blood, collected from a patient treated with checkpoint blockade. These receptors came from a human donor with melanoma.

This clone was counted a few times. The chain links TRBV5-1 to TRBJ1-4; 8 nucleotides agree with TRBD1. The CDR3 runs to 13 residues. Trimming cost V 5 bases and J 10 bases; bases outside gene matches: 7. Per the germline V gene, CDR1 is SGHRS and CDR2 is YFSETQ. CDR3 nucleotides: TGCGCCAGCAGGGATGGGACAGGCCCAAAACTGTTTTTT. It translates to CASRDGTGPKLFF.

This sequence joins TRBV19 and TRBJ1-5, with D hard to call. V was cut by 3 bases and J by 5 bases, with 11 bases left in between. Per germline, CDR1 LNHDA and CDR2 SQIVND (reference sequence). There are 14 residues in the CDR3. Here the CDR3 DNA reads TGTGCCAGTAGTATCCTCCGGACGGATCAGCCCCAGCATTTT. Encoded protein: CASSILRTDQPQHF.

This clone is a singleton in its sample. This chain joins TRBV7-8 and TRBJ2-2, with D unresolved. The CDR3 has 13 amino acids. The V and J ends lost 7 bases and 4 bases respectively, with 10 bases between them. Germline V gene sequence: CDR1 SGHVS, CDR2 FQNEAQ. The CDR3 sequence is CASIPPPTGELFF. The CDR3, as DNA: TGTGCCAGCATCCCTCCGCCCACCGGGGAGCTGTTTTTT.

The rearrangement links TRBV5-6 to TRBJ2-6; a possible D gene is TRBD2 (6 bases). The V gene's germline CDR1 is SGHDT and CDR2 YYEEEE. The CDR3 runs 18 residues. Between the trimmed V and J ends, which lost 0 bases and 4 bases, there was a span of 17 bases. CDR3 protein: CASSLVKGGFAGANVLTF. The DNA of the CDR3 is TGTGCCAGCAGCTTGGTAAAAGGAGGGTTTGCGGGGGCCAACGTCCTGACTTTC.

This clone appeared a few times. The chain joins TRBV4-1 to TRBJ2-7; possibly TRBD2 for D (5 bases). Trimming cost V 0 bases and J 0 bases, with 21 bases left between them. Germline CDR1 and CDR2: MGHRA and YSYEKL. The CDR3 contains 19 residues. The CDR3 coding sequence is TGCGCCAGCAGCCAAGATCCCCTCGGGCCGGAGGCCAACTCCTACGAGCAGTACTTC. Translated, it gives CASSQDPLGPEANSYEQYF.

V gene TRBV7-4 combines with J gene TRBJ1-1; weak D call: TRBD1 (6 bases). This CDR3 has 15 residues. From germline, CDR1 is SGHVT and CDR2 SQSDAQ. V gave up 5 bases and J gave up 3 bases, with 16 bases separating them. The chain's CDR3 is CASSDTGIEDTEAFF. CDR3 nucleotides: TGTGCCAGCAGCGATACAGGGATAGAGGACACTGAAGCTTTCTTT.

CDR3 sequence reads: CASSLSPENQPQHF. The CDR3 coding sequence is TGCGCCAGCAGCTTGTCGCCAGAAAATCAGCCCCAGCATTTT. The chain links TRBV5-1 to TRBJ1-5; D not resolved. CDR3 length: 14 residues. CDR1 SGHRS and CDR2 YFSETQ come from the germline V gene. The V gene lost 1 base and the J gene lost 4 bases, with 9 bases spanning the gap.

The CDR3 is CASSLEPRGNRGLYEQYF. The CDR3 nucleotides are TGCGCCAGCAGCTTGGAACCGAGAGGTAACAGGGGGCTCTACGAGCAGTACTTC. The chain links TRBV5-1 to TRBJ2-7, with 9 bases that match TRBD1. CDR1 and CDR2 from the germline V gene are SGHRS and YFSETQ. This CDR3 region has 18 residues. The V gene end was trimmed by 0 bases and the J gene end by 3 bases; junction bases not matched to a gene: 13.

This clone was observed a few times. The V and J genes are TRBV7-6 and TRBJ1-1; D is unclear. The germline CDR1 and CDR2 sequences are SGHVS and FNYEAQ. V lost 1 base and J lost 2, with 11 bases in between. This CDR3 contains 15 residues. The CDR3 loop reads CASSLGGLTNTEAFF. The CDR3 DNA reads TGTGCCAGCAGCTTAGGTGGTCTTACAAACACTGAAGCTTTCTTT. Combining the CDR3 with reference TRBV7-6 and TRBJ1-1 gives the whole variable domain GAGVSQSPRYKVTKRGQDVALRCDPISGHVSLYWYRQALGQGPEFLTYFNYEAQQDKSGLPNDRFSAERPEGSISTLTIQRTEQRDSAMYRCASSLGGLTNTEAFFGQGTRLTVV.

The chain employs TRBV19 and TRBJ2-2; TRBD2 is a possible D gene (6 bases). Looked up from germline, CDR1 is LNHDA and CDR2 is SQIVND (reference sequence). The CDR3 has 15 amino acids. Trimming removed 3 bases from V and 1 base from J, with 9 bases in between. In nucleotides, the CDR3 is TGTGCCAGTAGTATCCAGGGAGGGAACACCGGGGAGCTGTTTTTT. Residues: CASSIQGGNTGELFF.

The chain is built from TRBV6-6 and TRBJ1-2, with D possibly TRBD1 on 6 matching bases. Looked up from germline, CDR1 is MNHNY and CDR2 is SVGAGI (reference sequence). CDR3 size: 13 residues. Deletions cut 2 bases from V and 6 bases from J, with 10 bases between. CDR3 loop: CASSYGTGNGYTF. CDR3 nucleotides: TGTGCCAGCAGTTACGGTACAGGGAATGGCTACACCTTC.

The chain recombines TRBV4-2 with TRBJ2-7; D perhaps matches TRBD2 (6 bases). This CDR3 is 16 amino acids long. Trimming took off 0 bases at V and 3 bases at J, with 15 bases between the two ends. In germline, CDR1 is LGHNA, CDR2 YNFKEQ. The CDR3 bases are TGTGCCAGCAGCCAAGATGGTGGCGGGGTTCTCTACGAGCAGTACTTC. Translation gives CASSQDGGGVLYEQYF.

This sequence joins TRBV11-3 and TRBJ1-1, with 8 bases aligning to TRBD1. The CDR3 contains 13 residues. In germline, CDR1 is SGHNT, CDR2 YENEEA. V lost 6 bases, J lost 5 bases, and 5 bases stayed unmatched. CDR3 amino acids: CASRQQGETEAFF. CDR3 nucleotides: TGTGCCAGCAGACAACAGGGGGAAACTGAAGCTTTCTTT.

This chain links TRBV30 with TRBJ1-5; D remains ambiguous. The CDR3 consists of 13 residues. V was trimmed by 0 bases and J by 4 bases, leaving 7 bases between them. Germline V lookup: CDR1 GTSNPN, CDR2 SVGIG (reference sequence). In DNA form, the CDR3 reads TGTGCCTGGAGTGTATGGGGAAATCAGCCCCAGCATTTT. Translating gives CAWSVWGNQPQHF.

The J gene is TRBJ2-5, the V gene TRBV6-1, with TRBD1 matching 7 bases. V was clipped by 6 bases and J by 5 bases; unmatched bases: 9. Looked up from germline, CDR1 is MNHNS and CDR2 is SASEGT. The CDR3 consists of 14 residues. The CDR3 loop reads CASSAVGTVETQYF. The CDR3 DNA reads TGTGCCAGCAGCGCGGTAGGGACAGTTGAGACCCAGTACTTC.

This clone was counted only a few times. The chain couples TRBV19 to TRBJ1-2, with a possible D match to TRBD1 (6 bases). V was clipped by 3 bases and J by 6 bases, with 11 bases between them. CDR1 and CDR2 (germline): LNHDA, SQIVND (reference sequence). This CDR3 comprises 13 residues. The CDR3 DNA is TGTGCCAGTAGTATGCAGGGGCTGCATGGCTACACCTTC. Translating gives CASSMQGLHGYTF.

V gene TRBV29-1 combines with J gene TRBJ2-1, with D possibly matching TRBD2 (6 bases). Germline V gives CDR1 SQVTM, CDR2 ANQGSEA. The length of the CDR3 is 14 residues. V lost 4 bases to trimming and J lost 4 bases, with 14 bases between them. The CDR3 is CSVVVVAGYNEQFF. DNA for the CDR3: TGCAGCGTTGTGGTCGTGGCGGGGTACAATGAGCAGTTCTTC.

The chain combines TRBV29-1 with TRBJ2-7; the D call may be TRBD1 or TRBD2 (7 bases each). The CDR3 extends over 15 amino acids. Germline V lookup: CDR1 SQVTM, CDR2 ANQGSEA. V shed 5 bases and J shed 2 bases, with 19 bases lying between them. CDR3 nucleotides: TGCAGCGTTCCGGGGGGAGGGGGCGCAGCCTACGAGCAGTACTTC. This sequence encodes CSVPGGGGAAYEQYF.

This clone has just a few counts. The genes are TRBV7-9 and TRBJ1-4; no clear D gene. Germline CDR1 SEHNR, CDR2 FQNEAQ (reference sequence). V shed 3 bases and J shed 6 bases, with 2 bases lying between them. The CDR3 is made up of 11 amino acids. The chain's CDR3 is CASSFYEKLFF. DNA of the CDR3: TGTGCCAGCAGCTTTTATGAAAAACTGTTTTTT.